This passage covers 19 T cell receptor beta chains from one sample sequenced in a study of response to subunit inactivated influenza vaccine. TCRdb itself ran the RT-PCR reads through MiXCR, one entry per CDR3 protein. The sample contains 700,000 to 900,000 distinct CDR3 sequences, approximately 21% of which appear only once. Here the sequenced sample was PBMCs from blood, taken about 5 days after vaccination. These TCRs come from a man aged 50 to 60 who received an inactivated influenza vaccine.

This clonotype was counted between two and nine times. V gene TRBV7-9 combines with J gene TRBJ2-3, with D possibly being TRBD1 or TRBD2 (6 bases each). The CDR3 extends over 15 amino acids. V was clipped by 5 bases and J by 6 bases, with 18 bases between them. CDR1 is SEHNR, CDR2 FQNEAQ, per germline (reference sequence). This CDR3 is CASSRRARRGDTQYF. The CDR3 coding sequence is TGTGCCAGCAGCCGACGAGCTCGGAGGGGGGATACGCAGTATTTT.

This chain uses TRBV29-1 with TRBJ1-5; 9 bases match TRBD1. The CDR3 length is 12 residues. Germline-derived CDR1 and CDR2 are SQVTM and ANQGSEA. The trim removed 4 bases at V and 6 bases at J, leaving 1 base unmatched. Here the CDR3 DNA reads TGCAGCGTTGGGACAGGGGTTCAGCCCCAGCATTTT. Protein product: CSVGTGVQPQHF.

There are a few counts of this clonotype. This chain uses TRBV7-2 with TRBJ2-4; the D call may be TRBD1 or TRBD2 (5 bases each). CDR3 size: 15 residues. The V gene lost 0 bases and the J gene lost 2 bases, with 8 bases spanning the gap. Germline values: CDR1 SGHTA, CDR2 FQGNSA. The CDR3 is CASSLARGPKNIQYF. As DNA, the CDR3 is TGTGCCAGCAGCTTAGCTCGGGGACCCAAAAACATTCAGTACTTC.

The V call is TRBV19, the J call TRBJ2-5, with D unresolved. The V gene lost 1 base and the J gene lost 5 bases, with 8 bases spanning the gap. The germline CDR1 and CDR2 sequences are LNHDA and SQIVND (reference sequence). The CDR3 loop spans 13 amino acids. The CDR3 spells CASSIGHLETQYF. The CDR3 coding sequence is TGTGCCAGTAGTATAGGACATCTGGAGACCCAGTACTTC. Full variable domain (outside the CDR3, taken from reference TRBV19 and TRBJ2-5): DGGITQSPKYLFRKEGQNVTLSCEQNLNHDAMYWYRQDPGQGLRLIYYSQIVNDFQKGDIAEGYSVSREKKESFPLTVTSAQKNPTAFYLCASSIGHLETQYFGPGTRLLVL.

The chain couples TRBV7-3 to TRBJ2-5; D is ambiguous. Germline V gene lookup returns CDR1 SGHTA and CDR2 FQGTGA. There are 16 residues in the CDR3. The V gene lost 6 bases and the J gene lost 2 bases, with 19 bases spanning the gap. For the CDR3, the DNA is TGTGCCAGCAGAACAAAATGGTCTCTACCGCAAGAGACCCAGTACTTC. Translating it yields CASRTKWSLPQETQYF.

This rearrangement joins TRBV29-1 to TRBJ1-1; D might be TRBD1 (5 bases). The germline gives CDR1 SQVTM, CDR2 ANQGSEA. V was cut by 2 bases and J by 4 bases, with 11 bases left in between. CDR3 length equals 13 residues. CDR3 sequence (DNA): TGCAGCGTTGAAAACCAAGGGGTCACTGAAGCTTTCTTT. This gives the protein CSVENQGVTEAFF.

In its sample, this clonotype was seen a few times. The J gene is TRBJ2-1, the V gene TRBV5-4, with 13 positions matching TRBD2. CDR3 length: 17 residues. V shed 4 bases and J 5 bases; nucleotides not matched to a gene: 9. Germline V gives CDR1 SGHNT, CDR2 YYREEE (reference sequence). CDR3 loop: CASSRTRTSGGNNEQFF. The CDR3 DNA is TGTGCCAGCAGCCGGACCAGGACTAGCGGGGGAAACAATGAGCAGTTCTTC.

The table lists this clonotype with a few counts. The genes are TRBV6-1 and TRBJ2-1, with 9 bases fitting TRBD1. Germline assignment: CDR1 MNHNS and CDR2 SASEGT. The CDR3 is made up of 16 amino acids. The ends lost 6 bases at V and 3 bases at J; junction bases unmatched: 9. The CDR3 loop reads CASRKGWDRVYNEQFF. CDR3 coding DNA: TGTGCCAGCAGGAAAGGGTGGGACAGGGTCTACAATGAGCAGTTCTTC.

The genes are TRBV7-9 and TRBJ2-1; 11 bases map to TRBD2. Trimming at V came to 4 bases and at J to 9 bases, leaving 8 bases not matched to a gene. The CDR3 loop spans 15 amino acids. The V gene's germline CDR1 is SEHNR and CDR2 FQNEAQ (reference sequence). For the CDR3, the DNA is TGTGCCAGCAGCTCGGTAGCGGGGGGGCCCGGTGAGCAGTTCTTC. Translated: CASSSVAGGPGEQFF.

This clonotype was seen more than once but under ten times. The chain carries TRBV12-3 or TRBV12-4 and TRBJ2-2; D is perhaps TRBD2 (6 bases). V lost 6 bases and J 4 bases, leaving 15 bases between the germline ends. The CDR3 has 15 residues. The CDR3 sequence is CASSPSGSFTGELFF. CDR3 in DNA: TGTGCCAGCAGCCCCTCCGGGAGCTTCACCGGGGAGCTGTTTTTT.

The V gene is TRBV20-1, the J gene TRBJ2-4; possibly TRBD2 for D (6 bases). The V gene's germline CDR1 is DFQATT and CDR2 SNEGSKA (reference sequence). Trimming cost V 0 bases and J 2 bases, with 14 bases left between them. The CDR3 spans 16 residues. The CDR3 DNA follows: TGCAGTGCTAGAGATCCCCGGAGGGGAACCAAAAACATTCAGTACTTC. This translates into CSARDPRRGTKNIQYF.

This clonotype showed up just a few times. The rearrangement links TRBV28 to TRBJ1-5; D is possibly TRBD1 (6 bases). Trimming pared 7 bases from V and 2 bases from J, leaving 12 bases between. This CDR3 is 14 amino acids long. Germline V gene data show CDR1 as MDHEN and CDR2 as SYDVKM. CDR3 sequence: CASNFAGGNQPQHF. The CDR3 region has the DNA TGTGCCAGCAATTTTGCAGGGGGCAATCAGCCCCAGCATTTT. The full variable domain, in which reference TRBV28 and TRBJ1-5 provide the parts outside the CDR3, is DVKVTQSSRYLVKRTGEKVFLECVQDMDHENMFWYRQDPGLGLRLIYFSYDVKMKEKGDIPEGYSVSREKKERFSLILESASTNQTSMYLCASNFAGGNQPQHFGDGTRLSIL.

J is TRBJ2-5 and V is TRBV24-1, with 7 nucleotides matching TRBD1. This CDR3 comprises 14 residues. CDR1 KGHDR and CDR2 SFDVKD come from the germline V gene. The junction had 11 bases not matched to a gene; V was cut back by 12 bases and J by 2 bases. The CDR3 coding sequence is TGTGCCTCCTCCGGCAGGGGGAGTCAAGAGACCCAGTACTTC. It is translated as CASSGRGSQETQYF.

This clonotype was observed a handful of times. The rearrangement joins TRBV29-1 to TRBJ2-2; D is ambiguous. Trimming cost V 1 base and J 5 bases, with 11 bases left between them. This CDR3 contains 14 residues. Germline loops: CDR1 SQVTM, CDR2 ANQGSEA. Here the CDR3 reads CSVEVRLGTGELFF. The CDR3 nucleotides read TGCAGCGTTGAAGTCCGACTCGGTACCGGGGAGCTGTTTTTT.

In this sample, this clonotype turned up a few times. The gene calls are TRBV20-1 and TRBJ2-1, with D possibly being TRBD1 or TRBD2 (6 bases each). V was clipped by 3 bases and J by 4 bases, with 16 bases between them. The CDR3 contains 15 residues. CDR1 and CDR2 from the germline V gene are DFQATT and SNEGSKA (reference sequence). CDR3 residues: CSASWGAVFYNEQFF. The CDR3 bases are TGCAGTGCTAGTTGGGGGGCCGTATTTTACAATGAGCAGTTCTTC.

The CDR3 nucleotides read TGTGCCAGCAGCTTCGGGGAGGGCAATCAGCCCCAGCATTTT. Protein: CASSFGEGNQPQHF. The gene calls are TRBV7-2 and TRBJ1-5, with unresolved D. The germline CDR1 and CDR2 sequences are SGHTA and FQGNSA. Trimming removed 3 bases from V and 2 bases from J, with 8 bases in between. This CDR3 spans 14 amino acids.

This clonotype came up many times. The CDR3 loop reads CASSLTLDYEQYF. CDR3 sequence (DNA): TGTGCCAGCAGCTTAACACTAGACTACGAGCAGTACTTC. The chain joins TRBV7-2 to TRBJ2-7; the D gene is possibly TRBD2 (5 bases). Germline V gene lookup returns CDR1 SGHTA and CDR2 FQGNSA. The CDR3 runs 13 residues. Trimming took 2 bases from V and 3 from J, leaving 8 bases between them.

The chain carries TRBV15 and TRBJ2-1, with D possibly called TRBD1 or TRBD2 (5 bases each). CDR3 length equals 15 residues. Germline-derived CDR1 and CDR2 are LNHNV and YYDKDF (reference sequence). The V end lost 2 bases, the J end lost 6 bases, and 14 bases lay between the germline ends. In DNA, the CDR3 is TGTGCCACCAGCAGAAATGGGGGTGAGGCCAATGAGCAGTTCTTC. Translated, it gives CATSRNGGEANEQFF.

This rearrangement joins TRBV13 to TRBJ2-7; 11 bases line up with TRBD2. The trim removed 5 bases at V and 1 base at J, leaving 10 bases unmatched. CDR1 and CDR2 (germline): PRHDT, FYEKMQ (reference sequence). CDR3 length: 17 residues. The CDR3: CASSETSLAGVSYEQYF. CDR3 DNA: TGTGCCAGCAGCGAAACATCACTAGCGGGAGTATCCTACGAGCAGTACTTC.